Listed below are T cell receptor beta chains from one sample, sequenced in a study of Graves' ophthalmopathy and Graves' hyperthyroidism. Each CDR3 protein is one row after TCRdb ran MiXCR on the multiplex PCR reads. The sample has about 340,000 distinct CDR3 sequences; roughly a sixth are singletons. Source material: peripheral blood. These TCRs come from an adult man with Graves' ophthalmopathy. CDR3s include the opening cysteine and the closing phenylalanine or tryptophan. The D gene is left open where the match is weak. Clone size is stated in some rows and not others, as once, few, many or a class when expanded.

D	size	V	J	CDR3	DNA
TRBD2	NA	TRBV28	TRBJ2-7	CASSTTRGRLAGTYEQYF	TGTGCCAGCAGTACGACTCGGGGAAGGCTAGCGGGGACCTACGAGCAGTACTTC
NA	NA	TRBV7-2	TRBJ1-2	CASTNNYGYTF	TGTGCCAGCACTAATAACTATGGCTACACCTTC
NA	many	TRBV7-8	TRBJ1-1	CASSPGERGIGTEAFF	TGTGCCAGCAGCCCAGGGGAACGAGGGATAGGCACTGAAGCTTTCTTT
NA	NA	TRBV10-3	TRBJ2-6	CATHTEVNSGANVLTF	TGTGCCACCCACACTGAGGTCAACTCTGGGGCCAACGTCCTGACTTTC
TRBD2	many	TRBV28	TRBJ2-7	CASSGLAGDFYEQYF	TGTGCCAGCAGTGGACTAGCGGGGGATTTCTACGAGCAGTACTTC
NA	many	TRBV5-1	TRBJ1-1	CASSDRDKNTEAFF	TGCGCCAGCAGCGACCGGGACAAGAACACTGAAGCTTTCTTT
NA	few	TRBV28	TRBJ1-2	CASTVGYGYTF	TGTGCCAGCACAGTGGGCTATGGCTACACCTTC
NA	many	TRBV19	TRBJ1-1	CASSIKAQLDYTEAFF	TGTGCCAGTAGTATAAAGGCTCAATTGGATTACACTGAAGCTTTCTTT
NA	many	TRBV7-9	TRBJ2-7	CASSLYGPEQYF	TGTGCCAGCAGCTTATACGGGCCCGAGCAGTACTTC
TRBD1	many	TRBV20-1	TRBJ1-2	CGLVVLGTGGAAAYGYTF	TGCGGCCTGGTCGTGCTAGGGACAGGGGGCGCCGCGGCCTATGGCTACACCTTC
NA	NA	TRBV30	TRBJ1-1	CAWSLHRRRSEAFF	TGTGCCTGGAGCCTACACAGGAGGCGGTCTGAAGCTTTCTTT
NA	many	TRBV6-5	TRBJ1-2	CASSYLPDNYGYTF	TGTGCCAGCAGTTACTTGCCAGACAACTATGGCTACACCTTC
TRBD2	NA	TRBV6-2/TRBV6-3	TRBJ2-2	CASSYPSGAHIVGELFF	TGTGCCAGCAGTTACCCCAGCGGGGCACATATCGTAGGGGAGCTGTTTTTT
NA	many	TRBV4-1	TRBJ1-6	CASADGGEDLYNSPLHF	TGCGCCAGCGCTGATGGGGGGGAGGATCTCTATAATTCACCCCTCCACTTT
TRBD1	many	TRBV18	TRBJ1-1	CASSTTGFGTEAFF	TGTGCCAGCTCAACGACAGGGTTCGGCACTGAAGCTTTCTTT
NA	many	TRBV4-3	TRBJ2-7	CASSQVVGSSYEQYF	TGCGCCAGCAGCCAAGTCGTCGGATCCTCCTACGAGCAGTACTTC
NA	few	TRBV25-1	TRBJ2-2	CASSYQPAGELFF	TGTGCCAGCAGCTACCAGCCCGCCGGGGAGCTGTTTTTT
NA	many	TRBV2	TRBJ1-5	CATGATGNQPQHF	TGTGCCACGGGGGCAACGGGCAATCAGCCCCAGCATTTT
TRBD1	NA	TRBV12-3/TRBV12-4	TRBJ1-1	CASSRVGTGREAFF	TGTGCCAGCAGCCGAGTGGGGACAGGTCGTGAAGCTTTCTTT
TRBD2	many	TRBV2	TRBJ2-3	CASRGLAGNTDTQYF	TGTGCCAGCAGAGGACTAGCGGGGAACACAGATACGCAGTATTTT
TRBD1	many	TRBV14	TRBJ2-7	CASSQIDRVYEQYF	TGTGCCAGCAGCCAAATCGACAGGGTTTACGAGCAGTACTTC
NA	NA	TRBV6-1	TRBJ1-2	CASSEQGTYGYTF	TGTGCCAGCAGTGAACAGGGAACGTATGGCTACACCTTC
TRBD1	many	TRBV6-2/TRBV6-3	TRBJ1-5	CASSYHRGSNQPQHF	TGTGCCAGCAGTTACCACAGGGGTAGCAATCAGCCCCAGCATTTT
NA	many	TRBV11-3	TRBJ1-5	CASSLLQPQHF	TGTGCCAGCAGCCTGCTTCAGCCCCAGCATTTT
NA	NA	TRBV6-1	TRBJ1-2	CASTDWGGGYGYTF	TGTGCCAGCACCGACTGGGGGGGAGGATATGGCTACACCTTC
NA	many	TRBV2	TRBJ1-2	CASSDADSNYGYTF	TGTGCCAGCAGTGATGCGGATTCTAACTATGGCTACACCTTC
NA	many	TRBV6-5	TRBJ1-5	CASKRVVYSNQPQHF	TGTGCCAGCAAGAGGGTTGTCTATAGCAATCAGCCCCAGCATTTT
TRBD2	many	TRBV4-1	TRBJ2-7	CASSQGLAGVRREQYF	TGCGCCAGCAGCCAGGGACTAGCGGGAGTAAGGCGGGAGCAGTACTTC
NA	many	TRBV6-5	TRBJ1-1	CASSFGQPVTEAFF	TGTGCCAGCAGTTTCGGACAGCCAGTTACTGAAGCTTTCTTT
NA	many	TRBV13	TRBJ1-1	CASSLGISTEAFF	TGTGCCAGCAGCTTGGGGATTTCCACTGAAGCTTTCTTT
NA	many	TRBV11-1	TRBJ2-4	CASSRGGWQNIQYF	TGTGCCAGCAGCCGAGGAGGGTGGCAAAACATTCAGTACTTC
TRBD1	once	TRBV6-1	TRBJ1-1	CARAPGTGGTEAFF	TGTGCCAGAGCGCCCGGGACAGGGGGTACTGAAGCTTTCTTT
TRBD1	NA	TRBV7-6	TRBJ2-7	CASSPQGLGPYEQYF	TGTGCCAGCAGCCCACAGGGGTTGGGGCCCTACGAGCAGTACTTC
TRBD2	NA	TRBV6-2/TRBV6-3	TRBJ2-7	CASSSSGVSGSYEQYF	TGTGCCAGCAGCTCCTCCGGTGTTAGCGGGTCCTACGAGCAGTACTTC